These T cell receptor beta chains were read from a single sample in a study of blood T cells in healthy people across ages. TCRdb analysed the 5' RACE reads with MiXCR anew, one entry per CDR3 protein. The repertoire includes about 730,000 distinct CDR3 sequences, approximately 39% of them detected once, and more than 20% sits in the top ten. The material sequenced was blood. The receptor set was obtained from a woman in her sixties or seventies in good health. CDR3s include the opening cysteine and the closing phenylalanine or tryptophan. Each record gives: J gene, clone size, D gene, CDR3 length, V gene, CDR3 DNA, CDR3 protein. The D gene is left open where the match is weak. Clone size is given for some rows only: seen once, a few or many times, or a class if the clone is expanded.

TRBJ1-2	NA	TRBD1	15	TRBV4-2	TGTGCCAGCAGCCAATCCGGGACAGGGACATCTGGCTACACCTTC	CASSQSGTGTSGYTF
TRBJ2-1	NA	TRBD2	13	TRBV6-6	TGTGCCAGCAGTGGGACTAGCGGCGATGAGCAGTTCTTC	CASSGTSGDEQFF
TRBJ2-5	NA	TRBD2	15	TRBV18	TGTGCCAGCTCACCACCCAGCGGGGCTCAAGAGACCCAGTACTTC	CASSPPSGAQETQYF
TRBJ2-5	NA	NA	13	TRBV14	TGTGCCAGCAGCTTAATGGGTGGAGAGACCCAGTACTTC	CASSLMGGETQYF
TRBJ2-7	NA	TRBD1	16	TRBV27	TGTGCCAGCAGCACACGACAGGGGTTGAGTTCCTACGAGCAGTACTTC	CASSTRQGLSSYEQYF
TRBJ2-7	NA	NA	11	TRBV7-9	TGTGCCGGCAGCCGCGGTTACGAGCAGTACTTC	CAGSRGYEQYF
TRBJ1-2	NA	NA	12	TRBV9	TGTGCCAGCAGCATCATGGGAAATGGCTACATCTTC	CASSIMGNGYIF
TRBJ2-7	few	TRBD2	15	TRBV13	TGTGCCAGCAGCTTAAGGCCTGGGACTACCTACGAGCAGTACTTC	CASSLRPGTTYEQYF
TRBJ2-1	NA	TRBD1	14	TRBV20-1	TGCAGTGCTGAACTCAGGGGGAGCTCCTACGAGCAGTTCTTC	CSAELRGSSYEQFF
TRBJ1-2	NA	NA	14	TRBV30	TGTGCCTGGAGTGTCCCAACTTCCAGGGATGGCTACACCTTC	CAWSVPTSRDGYTF
TRBJ2-2	NA	NA	12	TRBV24-1	TGTGCCACCACGGGCTTCAACGGGGAGCTGTTTTTT	CATTGFNGELFF
TRBJ2-5	NA	NA	14	TRBV4-2	TGTGCCAGCAGCCAAGGACTAGATCCGGAGACCCAGTACTTC	CASSQGLDPETQYF
TRBJ2-5	NA	NA	13	TRBV20-1	TGCAGTGCCACAATCCCCGGGCAAGAGACCCAGTACTTC	CSATIPGQETQYF
TRBJ2-5	NA	TRBD2	13	TRBV15	TGTGCCACCAGGGGGACTAGCGTCAATGAGCAGTACTTC	CATRGTSVNEQYF
TRBJ2-3	NA	TRBD1	19	TRBV20-1	TGCAGTGCTAGAGATTGGGGGGCAGGGGGCAGACTAGGCACAGATACGCAGTATTTT	CSARDWGAGGRLGTDTQYF
TRBJ2-2	NA	TRBD2	17	TRBV3-1	TGTGCCAGCAGCCGGGGAGGCGCGGGAGAAGGCACCGGGGAGCTGTTTTTT	CASSRGGAGEGTGELFF
TRBJ2-3	NA	NA	15	TRBV6-2/TRBV6-3	TGTGCCAGCAGTTACTCTCCGGGGGCGTCAGATACGCAGTATTTT	CASSYSPGASDTQYF
TRBJ1-5	NA	NA	16	TRBV20-1	TGCAGTGCTAGCGGCACCGGACCGAGAGGCAATCAGCCCCAGCATTTT	CSASGTGPRGNQPQHF
TRBJ1-2	once	NA	15	TRBV6-5	TGTGCCAGCAGTTACCGACGGGGCGGGCAATATGGCCACACCTTC	CASSYRRGGQYGHTF
TRBJ1-3	NA	NA	15	TRBV29-1	TGCAGCGTTGGGAGGAGTCCGAGCTCTGGAAACACCATATATTTT	CSVGRSPSSGNTIYF
TRBJ1-2	few	NA	15	TRBV19	TGTGCCAGTAGTATCTCCCGGGTCCCTAACTATGGCTACACCTTC	CASSISRVPNYGYTF
TRBJ1-1	NA	TRBD1	16	TRBV2	TGTGCCAGCTGGCCTGGGACAGGGATGGGGAACACTGAAGCTTTCTTT	CASWPGTGMGNTEAFF
TRBJ2-1	NA	NA	16	TRBV20-1	TGCAGTGCCCGGAAGTTGACCTTACATTGGGGGGATGAGCAGTTCTTC	CSARKLTLHWGDEQFF
TRBJ2-5	NA	TRBD1	17	TRBV28	TGTGCCAGCAGCCCCAACCACGCAGGGGGCCCTCAATTGGTTCAGTACTTC	CASSPNHAGGPQLVQYF
TRBJ2-7	NA	NA	12	TRBV15	TGTGCCACCAGCAGAGCGACGGACGAGCGGTACTTC	CATSRATDERYF
TRBJ2-5	few	TRBD1	16	TRBV11-2	TGTGCCAGCAGCTTAGATCTGACAGGGTTGCGAGAGACCCAGTACTTC	CASSLDLTGLRETQYF
TRBJ2-4	few	TRBD2	16	TRBV4-3	TGCGCCAGCAGCCAAGAACTAGCGCCCGGGCGCGCCATTCAGTACTTC	CASSQELAPGRAIQYF
TRBJ2-3	few	NA	13	TRBV3-1	TGTGCCAGCAGCCAATCCCTGACAGATACGCAGTATTTT	CASSQSLTDTQYF
TRBJ2-7	NA	TRBD2	16	TRBV7-3	TGTGCCAGCAGCTCCCGGCCGGGACTAGGAATGCACGAGCAGTACTTC	CASSSRPGLGMHEQYF
TRBJ1-5	NA	NA	13	TRBV3-1	TGTGCCAGCAGCCAAAAGCCCAATCAGCCCCAGCATTTT	CASSQKPNQPQHF
TRBJ2-7	NA	TRBD2	15	TRBV27	TGTGCCAGCAGTACCTCTAGCGGGAGGAACTACGAGCAGTACTTC	CASSTSSGRNYEQYF
TRBJ2-7	NA	NA	14	TRBV7-9	TGTGCCAGCGGCAAAAGACAGGAGTCCTACGAGCAGTACTTC	CASGKRQESYEQYF
TRBJ1-2	NA	TRBD1	14	TRBV20-1	TGCAGTGCTAGAGATCCTGACAGGGGCCATGGCTACACCTTC	CSARDPDRGHGYTF
TRBJ2-3	many	NA	14	TRBV7-3	TGTGCCAGCAGCTTAGTGCTAGGCACAGATACGCAGTATTTT	CASSLVLGTDTQYF
TRBJ2-7	NA	TRBD2	15	TRBV11-2	TGTGCCAGCAGCTCACTAGCGGGGAAGCCTGGCGAGCAGTACTTC	CASSSLAGKPGEQYF
TRBJ1-5	NA	NA	13	TRBV28	TGTGCCAGCAGTTTAATCGGCAATCAGCCCCAGCATTTT	CASSLIGNQPQHF
TRBJ2-1	few	TRBD2	16	TRBV18	TGTGCCAGCTCACCACCGGGACTAGCGGGGGGCAATGAGCAGTTCTTC	CASSPPGLAGGNEQFF
TRBJ2-4	many	NA	15	TRBV12-3/TRBV12-4	TGTGCCAGCAGTCTAGGGGGGAACGTGAAAAACATTCAGTACTTC	CASSLGGNVKNIQYF
TRBJ2-3	NA	NA	14	TRBV2	TGTGCCACTTCAGGGGCGGGAGTGACAGATACGCAGTATTTT	CATSGAGVTDTQYF
TRBJ2-1	NA	NA	19	TRBV7-8	TGTGCCAGCAGCCTTGGACTAGCAGGGGGGCTAAGGTCCTACAATGAGCAGTTCTTC	CASSLGLAGGLRSYNEQFF
TRBJ1-1	few	NA	14	TRBV7-8	TGTGCCAGCAGCGTCAGGGTTAAGGACACTGAAGCTTTCTTT	CASSVRVKDTEAFF
TRBJ2-5	few	NA	13	TRBV12-3/TRBV12-4	TGTGCCAGCGGGAGGGGGCCCCAAGAGACCCAGTACTTC	CASGRGPQETQYF
TRBJ2-7	few	NA	15	TRBV15	TGTGCCACCAGCAGAGATCCTGGCGGCTCCTACGAGCAGTACTTC	CATSRDPGGSYEQYF
TRBJ1-5	NA	NA	15	TRBV7-2	TGTGCCAGCAGCTTAGCAGTTGGGCACAATCAGCCCCAGCATTTT	CASSLAVGHNQPQHF
TRBJ1-2	few	NA	16	TRBV4-3	TGCGCCAGCAGCCAAGATAAATGGGGTACCGATGGTGGCTACACCTTC	CASSQDKWGTDGGYTF
TRBJ1-2	many	TRBD1	15	TRBV20-1	TGCAGTGCTAGAGATACTAGCGGGACAGGGAAGATATACACCTTC	CSARDTSGTGKIYTF
TRBJ1-2	NA	NA	14	TRBV27	TGTGCCAGCAGTTTATCCCCAGGGAGGGATGGCTACACCTTC	CASSLSPGRDGYTF
TRBJ2-1	many	TRBD2	15	TRBV4-3	TGCGCCAGCAGCCGTACTAGCGGGAGGTTCTATGAGCAGTTCTTC	CASSRTSGRFYEQFF
TRBJ1-2	NA	NA	16	TRBV3-1	TGTGCCAGCAGCCAAGATTTGGCAGGGGCGATTGGAGGCTACACCTTC	CASSQDLAGAIGGYTF
TRBJ2-1	few	TRBD2	15	TRBV7-9	TGTGCCAGCAACATCCCGACTAGCGGGAACAATGAGCAGTTCTTC	CASNIPTSGNNEQFF
TRBJ2-7	NA	NA	14	TRBV27	TGTGCCAGCAGTTTGACAAGGAGCTCCTACGAGCAGTACTTC	CASSLTRSSYEQYF